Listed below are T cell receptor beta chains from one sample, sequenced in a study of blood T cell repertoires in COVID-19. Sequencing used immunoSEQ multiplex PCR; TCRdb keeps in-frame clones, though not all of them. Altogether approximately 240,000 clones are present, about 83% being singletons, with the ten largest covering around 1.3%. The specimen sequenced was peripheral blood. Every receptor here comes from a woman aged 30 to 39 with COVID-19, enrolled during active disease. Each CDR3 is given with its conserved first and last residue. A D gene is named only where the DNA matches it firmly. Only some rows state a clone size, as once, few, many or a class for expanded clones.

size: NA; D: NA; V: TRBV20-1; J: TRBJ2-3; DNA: TGCAGTGGACAGATCACAGATACGCAGTATTTT; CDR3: CSGQITDTQYF
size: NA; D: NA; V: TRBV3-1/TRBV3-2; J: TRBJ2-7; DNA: TGTGCCAGCAGCCAAAGTCGGAGCTACGAGCAGTACTTC; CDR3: CASSQSRSYEQYF
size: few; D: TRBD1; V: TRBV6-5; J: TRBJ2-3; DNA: TGTGCCACCAGTTGGACAGGGGGCAGGGATACGCAGTATTTT; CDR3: CATSWTGGRDTQYF
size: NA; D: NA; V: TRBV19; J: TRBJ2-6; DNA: TGTGCCAGGGAACAGGATCGCTCTGGGGCCAACGTCCTGACTTTC; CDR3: CAREQDRSGANVLTF
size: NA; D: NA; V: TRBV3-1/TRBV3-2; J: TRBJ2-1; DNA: TGTGCCAGCAGCCAAGTTGCCGGTCATGAGCAGTTCTTC; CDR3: CASSQVAGHEQFF
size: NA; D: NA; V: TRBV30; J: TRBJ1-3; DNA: TGTGCCTGGAATCGGGAATCTGGAAACACCATATATTTT; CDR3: CAWNRESGNTIYF
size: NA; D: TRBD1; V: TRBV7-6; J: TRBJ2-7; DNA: TGTGCCAGCAGCCCGCACCAACAGGGGGCAGGGTCCTACGAGCAGTACTTC; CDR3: CASSPHQQGAGSYEQYF
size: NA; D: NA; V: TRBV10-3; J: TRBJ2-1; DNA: TGTGCCATTGCAGGGGCAGATGAGCAGTTCTTC; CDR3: CAIAGADEQFF
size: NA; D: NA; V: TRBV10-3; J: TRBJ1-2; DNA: TGTGCCATCAGTGAGTCGGGGCCGCACGGCTATGGCTACACCTTC; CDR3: CAISESGPHGYGYTF
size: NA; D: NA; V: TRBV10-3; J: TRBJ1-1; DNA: TGTGCCATCAGTGACCACGCCATTACGAGACAGAGCACTGAAGCTTTCTTT; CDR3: CAISDHAITRQSTEAFF
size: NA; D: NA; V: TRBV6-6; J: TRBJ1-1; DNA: TGTGCCAGCAGTTACCCGGGGGGGACTGAAGCTTTCTTT; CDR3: CASSYPGGTEAFF
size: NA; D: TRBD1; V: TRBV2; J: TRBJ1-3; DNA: TGTGCCAGCAGACACCAGGGGGCGCCTGGAAACACCATATATTTT; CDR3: CASRHQGAPGNTIYF
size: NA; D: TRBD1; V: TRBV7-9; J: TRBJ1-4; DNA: TGTGCCAGCAGTAGAAACAGGGGTACAACTAATGAAAAACTGTTTTTT; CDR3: CASSRNRGTTNEKLFF
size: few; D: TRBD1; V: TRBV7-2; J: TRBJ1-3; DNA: TGTGCCAGCAGCTTAGTTGAGGGACAGGACACTAAAGAGGGGACCATATATTTT; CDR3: CASSLVEGQDTKEGTIYF
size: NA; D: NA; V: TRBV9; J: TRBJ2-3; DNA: TGTGCCAGCAGCGTAGTAGACAGAAGCACAGATACGCAGTATTTT; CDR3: CASSVVDRSTDTQYF
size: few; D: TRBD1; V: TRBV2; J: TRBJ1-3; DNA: TGTGCCAGTGGGGACAGGGCAGGGAACACCATATATTTT; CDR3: CASGDRAGNTIYF
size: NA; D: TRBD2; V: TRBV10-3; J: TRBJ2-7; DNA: TGTGCCATCAGTGAGTACCGGACTAGCGGGCCTGCCTACGAGCAGTACTTC; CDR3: CAISEYRTSGPAYEQYF
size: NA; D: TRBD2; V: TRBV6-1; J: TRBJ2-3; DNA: TGTGCCAGCAGTGGAGGACTAGTAGTAAGCACAGATACGCAGTATTTT; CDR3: CASSGGLVVSTDTQYF
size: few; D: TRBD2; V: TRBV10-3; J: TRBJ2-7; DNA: TGTGCCATCAGTGAAGGTCTAGCGGGAGAATTCTACGAGCAGTACTTC; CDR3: CAISEGLAGEFYEQYF
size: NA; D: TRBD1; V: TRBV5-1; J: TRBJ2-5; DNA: TGCGCCAGCAGCTGGTTCGGGACAGGGGGACAAGAGACCCAGTACTTC; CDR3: CASSWFGTGGQETQYF
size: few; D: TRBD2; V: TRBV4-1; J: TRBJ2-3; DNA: TGCGCCAGCAACCGTCTAAGCGGGGGGCACACAGATACGCAGTATTTT; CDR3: CASNRLSGGHTDTQYF
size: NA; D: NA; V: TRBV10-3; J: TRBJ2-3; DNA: TGTGCCATCAGTGAACTCCAACTCGCAGATACGCAGTATTTT; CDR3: CAISELQLADTQYF
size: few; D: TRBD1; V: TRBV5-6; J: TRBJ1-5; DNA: TGTGCCAGCAGCTCCGGGACAGGGAATCAGCCCCAGCATTTT; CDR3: CASSSGTGNQPQHF
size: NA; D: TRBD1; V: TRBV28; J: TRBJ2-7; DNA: TGTGCCAGCAGTTTAGTAACAGGGGGCGAGCAGTACTTC; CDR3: CASSLVTGGEQYF
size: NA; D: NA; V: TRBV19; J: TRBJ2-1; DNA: TGTGCCAGTAGTCCCTCCGGCCCCCTGGGGAGTGAGCAGTTCTTC; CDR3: CASSPSGPLGSEQFF
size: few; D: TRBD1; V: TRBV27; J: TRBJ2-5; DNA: TGTGCCAGCAGTTTATGGGGACAGGGGAGGGGAGAGACCCAGTACTTC; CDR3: CASSLWGQGRGETQYF
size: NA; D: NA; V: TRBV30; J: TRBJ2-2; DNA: TGTGCCTGGACCTACTCCGCGAACACCGGGGAGCTGTTTTTT; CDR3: CAWTYSANTGELFF
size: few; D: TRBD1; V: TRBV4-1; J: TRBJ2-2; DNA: TGCGCCAGCAGCCATATGGGACAGGGTAACGGGGAGCTGTTTTTT; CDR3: CASSHMGQGNGELFF
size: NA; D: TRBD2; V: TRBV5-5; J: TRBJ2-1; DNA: TGTGCCAGCAGCCGATCACTAGCGGACGGCTCCTACAATGAGCAGTTCTTC; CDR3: CASSRSLADGSYNEQFF
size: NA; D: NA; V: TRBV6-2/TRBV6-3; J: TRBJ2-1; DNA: TGTGCCAGCAGTTACGGGGAGGGGGGGAGCTCCTACAATGAGCAGTTCTTC; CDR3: CASSYGEGGSSYNEQFF
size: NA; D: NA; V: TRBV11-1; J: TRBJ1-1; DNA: TGTGCCAGCAGCTTATTTAGCAACACTGAAGCTTTCTTT; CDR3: CASSLFSNTEAFF
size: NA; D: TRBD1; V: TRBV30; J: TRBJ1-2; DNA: TGTGCCGGCCCCCGTTGGACAGGGGTTGGCTACACCTTC; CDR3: CAGPRWTGVGYTF
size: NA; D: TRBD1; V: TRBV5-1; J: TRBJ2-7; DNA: TGCGCCAGCAGCTTGGCACAGGGGGTCATGTACGAGCAGTACTTC; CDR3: CASSLAQGVMYEQYF
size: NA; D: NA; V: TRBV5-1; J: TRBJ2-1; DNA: TGCGCCAGCAGCCAGGACTATCAGCAGTTCTTC; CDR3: CASSQDYQQFF
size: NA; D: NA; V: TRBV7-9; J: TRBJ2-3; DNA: TGTGCCAGCAGCTTAGCGGGCAGGAAATTCACAGATACGCAGTATTTT; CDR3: CASSLAGRKFTDTQYF
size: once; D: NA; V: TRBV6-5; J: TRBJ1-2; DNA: TGTGCCAGCAGATCCCATTCCCGGAAACTATTGGGCTACACCTTC; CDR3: CASRSHSRKLLGYTF
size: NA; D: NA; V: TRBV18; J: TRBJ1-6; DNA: TGTGCCAGCTCGTCGAAGCCAAATTCACCCCTCCACTTT; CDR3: CASSSKPNSPLHF
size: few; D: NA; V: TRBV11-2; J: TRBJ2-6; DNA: TGTGCCAGCAGTATAGCGGTTGGGGCCAACGTCCTGACTTTC; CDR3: CASSIAVGANVLTF
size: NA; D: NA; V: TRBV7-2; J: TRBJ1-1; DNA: TGTGCCAGCAGCGTTACCGGGAACACTGAAGCTTTCTTT; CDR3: CASSVTGNTEAFF
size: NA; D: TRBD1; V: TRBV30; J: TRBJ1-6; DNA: TGTGCCTGGGAACGACAGGGATTAGGGTCACCCCTCCACTTT; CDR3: CAWERQGLGSPLHF
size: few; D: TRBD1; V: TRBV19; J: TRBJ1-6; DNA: TGTGCCAGCCAAAAGGGGACCCTTCAACCGGGACAGGGGTTAGCGTCGAGATCACCCCTCCACTTT; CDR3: CASQKGTLQPGQGLASRSPLHF